This T cell receptor (beta chain) derives from a study of post-analysis software for immune sequencing data (dated by TCRdb to the mid-2010s). Regarding the research as a whole: Recorded disease courses included relapsing-remitting, secondary progressive and progressive-relapsing multiple sclerosis, with some patients lacking subtype annotation. Patient repertoires were compared against 10 to 12 previously published healthy control repertoires from donors aged 6 to 25 years. A subset of samples was prepared in parallel using single-end sample barcoding, then pooled and co-amplified after Illumina adapter ligation. Here is what the overall study found, with its caveats: Direct clustering with F measure showed strong co-clustering of samples prepared in the same batch, prompting a batch-effect correction. The control group was slightly older than the multiple sclerosis patient group. Patients showed significantly higher frequencies than controls for 4 or 5 TRBV segments, among them TRBV5-6, TRBV5-1 and TRBV20-1. Significantly lower normalized Chao1 diversity was found in multiple sclerosis patients than in controls, suggesting substantial peripheral T-cell clonal expansion.

To demonstrate the VDJtools post-analysis software, the study profiled TCR beta repertoires from the peripheral blood of about 13 young patients with multiple sclerosis. Multiple sclerosis patients were children and adolescents aged about 6 to 16 years. This clonotype was recorded a few times. No cognate antigen has been identified for it. No quality values exist for individual bases; no much larger clone is one base distant. The library was built by means of PCR. This sample was sequenced with an Illumina HiSeq 2500. To reduce PCR and sequencing biases, unique molecular identifiers were incorporated into the TCR beta cDNA libraries. Roughly 500,000 cDNA molecules were obtained per 1 to 10 million input T cells, so each molecule approximated one T cell. Patient libraries were prepared and sequenced with the same protocol used for the earlier healthy control dataset. Within a given batch, samples were prepared together, multiplexed and sequenced on the same HiSeq lane. The study's own analysis went as follows. Raw barcoded reads were processed with MIGEC, and single-read molecular identifier groups were discarded before consensus assembly and CDR3 extraction. Clonotype tables were post-analysed with VDJtools, and diversity was normalized by down-sampling all datasets to the smallest sample size. To correct batch-related cross-sample contamination, repertoire overlap clustering matched CDR3 amino acid sequences but not nucleotide sequences. TCRdb's own reprocessing of the public reads used fastp at Q25 and MiXCR and kept productive beta chains. Duplicate CDR3 protein sequences are folded into a single record with the most common DNA and genes. TCRdb's processing, not the authors', yielded these V and J calls. In all, the sample holds approximately 350,000 distinct CDR3 sequences, and roughly 38% of those were seen once. The ten largest make up around an eighth of the sample.

According to the germline V gene (reference sequence), CDR1 reads SEHNR and CDR2 reads FQNEAQ. There are 17 amino acids in the CDR3, from cysteine to phenylalanine inclusive. The read is trimmed to its CDR3 DNA, 51 bases read in frame from base 1. V is pruned by 2 bases and J by 0 bases, leaving 10 bases of the junction without a gene match. This clonotype originated in a girl aged 10 to 17 with multiple sclerosis. The sample taken for sequencing was blood. The sequence is built from TRBV7-9 and TRBJ2-7, and 7 junctional nucleotides match TRBD2. The nucleotides read TGTGCCAGCAGCTTATCTCCCCGGGGGGTGTCCTCCTACGAGCAGTACTTC. Translated, this gives CASSLSPRGVSSYEQYF.